The next 7 T cell receptor beta chains were all read from a single sample in a study of long-term antiretroviral therapy in people with HIV. Investigators performed immunoSEQ version v3.0 at survey level. This table comes from immunoSEQ multiplex PCR, and its TCRdb copy is limited to in-frame clones, with some not included. Found here are some 16,000 clones, 65% to 85% of them singletons; the top ten hold 11%. The sample consisted of unsorted PBMCs, taken 2.3 years after starting antiretroviral therapy. The receptor set was obtained from a middle-aged woman with HIV.

This clone was detected once. This chain uses TRBV6-5 with TRBJ2-5, with D hard to call. From germline, CDR1 is MNHEY and CDR2 SVGAGI. The V end was cut by 4 bases, the J end by 5 bases, with 20 bases between. The CDR3 is made up of 16 amino acids. The CDR3 region is CASSSFPYESAETQYF. The CDR3 DNA follows: TGTGCCAGCAGTTCCTTCCCCTATGAGTCGGCGGAGACCCAGTACTTC.

The sample holds a few counts of this clone. The chain carries TRBV6-1 and TRBJ1-3; D is possibly TRBD1 (5 bases). Per germline, CDR1 MNHNS and CDR2 SASEGT. The CDR3 has 14 residues. Trimming took 9 bases from V and 4 from J, leaving 16 bases between them. Written as DNA, the CDR3 is TGTGCCAGTTTCTCGGGGGGAACGGGAAACACCATATATTTT. Translation gives CASFSGGTGNTIYF.

The chain has TRBV6-5 and TRBJ2-5; 7 nucleotides line up with TRBD1. The V and J ends lost 6 bases and 1 base, in that order; junction bases with no gene match: 5. CDR1 is MNHEY, CDR2 SVGAGI, per germline. CDR3 length equals 14 residues. CDR3 amino acids: CASSLRDSQETQYF. CDR3 bases: TGTGCCAGCAGCTTACGGGACAGCCAAGAGACCCAGTACTTC.

The chain has TRBV6-5 and TRBJ2-7; D ambiguous. Deletions cut 6 bases from V and 2 bases from J, with 11 bases between. This CDR3 is 13 amino acids long. CDR1 and CDR2 (germline): MNHEY, SVGAGI. The CDR3 DNA sequence: TGTGCCAGCAGGCGGTTCGTCACCTACGAGCAGTACTTC. Protein sequence: CASRRFVTYEQYF.

The V and J genes are TRBV4-2 and TRBJ2-3, with TRBD2 as a possible D gene (6 bases). Trimming cost V 0 bases and J 0 bases, with 16 bases left between them. There are 18 residues in the CDR3. Germline values: CDR1 LGHNA, CDR2 YNFKEQ. This CDR3 reads CASSQDLGTGASTDTQYF. CDR3 coding DNA: TGTGCCAGCAGCCAAGATCTGGGGACGGGAGCGAGCACAGATACGCAGTATTTT.

The rearrangement joins TRBV6-5 to TRBJ2-1, with 8 bases lining up with TRBD2. The CDR3 extends over 16 amino acids. With V trimmed by 2 bases and J by 2 bases, 5 bases remained unmatched. The germline V gene has CDR1 MNHEY and CDR2 SVGAGI. CDR3 loop: CASSYQSGGTYNEQFF. CDR3 sequence (DNA): TGTGCCAGCAGTTACCAAAGCGGGGGAACCTACAATGAGCAGTTCTTC.

The V and J genes are TRBV27 and TRBJ1-2; D is uncertain. Trimming cost V 2 bases and J 8 bases, with 15 bases left between them. CDR1 and CDR2 from the germline V gene are MNHEY and SMNVEV (reference sequence). This CDR3 comprises 14 residues. The CDR3 is CASSLSQTYGGYTF. The CDR3 DNA reads as TGTGCCAGCAGTTTAAGTCAGACCTATGGCGGCTACACCTTC.